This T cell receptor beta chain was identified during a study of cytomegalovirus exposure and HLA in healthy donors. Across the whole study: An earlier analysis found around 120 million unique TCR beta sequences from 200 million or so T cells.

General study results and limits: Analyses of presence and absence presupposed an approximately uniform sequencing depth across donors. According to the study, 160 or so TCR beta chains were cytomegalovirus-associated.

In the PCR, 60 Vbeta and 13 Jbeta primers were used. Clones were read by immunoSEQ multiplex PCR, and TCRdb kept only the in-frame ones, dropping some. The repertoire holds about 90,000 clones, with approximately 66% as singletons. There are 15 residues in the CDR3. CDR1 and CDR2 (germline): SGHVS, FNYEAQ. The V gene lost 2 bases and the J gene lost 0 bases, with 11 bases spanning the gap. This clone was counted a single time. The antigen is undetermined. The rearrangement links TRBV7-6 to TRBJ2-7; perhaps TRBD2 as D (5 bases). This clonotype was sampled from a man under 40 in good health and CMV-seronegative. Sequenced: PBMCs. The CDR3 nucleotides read TGTGCCAGCAGCTTATTTCGGGGTTACTCCTACGAGCAGTACTTC. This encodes CASSLFRGYSYEQYF.